This T cell receptor beta chain was recovered during a study of brain T cells in children with intractable seizures. Surgery cases with the highest brain T cell transcript signatures were chosen for sequencing. The protocol was immunoSEQ multiplex PCR, while the TCRdb copy is restricted to in-frame clones and leaves out a portion. This table holds 100,000 to 120,000 clones, 94% found once. This receptor was obtained from a boy younger than two with hemimegalencephaly and intractable seizures. The sequences come from peripheral blood, collected at surgery.

CDR3 residues: CASSYPNEKLFF. In nucleotides, the CDR3 is TGTGCCAGCAGTTATCCTAATGAAAAACTGTTTTTT. The J gene is TRBJ1-4, the V gene TRBV6-6; D is unresolved. The V end was cut by 3 bases, the J end by 3 bases, with 2 bases between. CDR1 MNHNY and CDR2 SVGAGI come from the germline V gene (reference sequence). The CDR3 totals 12 residues.